This TCR beta chain is from a study of CD8 T cells in Susac syndrome. Healthy donors served as the controls. They were matched for age and sex. The germline V gene encodes CDR1 DFQATT and CDR2 SNEGSKA (reference sequence). Trimming cost V 5 bases and J 4 bases, with 9 bases left between them. The CDR3 length is 12 residues. Random hexamers were used to reverse transcribe about 0.5 to 1 ug of RNA. Amplification of TCR beta CDR3 by immunoSEQ multiplex PCR spanned 54 Vbeta and 13 Jbeta. TCRdb re-derived calls from the immunoSEQ multiplex PCR reads in MiXCR, one entry per CDR3 protein. Of roughly 50,000 distinct CDR3 sequences in the sample, 80% to 95% were seen once.

The origin of this receptor is a human donor in good health. The sequencing sample was made of CD8+ T cells from PBMCs. This rearrangement joins TRBV20-1 to TRBJ2-1; D remains ambiguous. As DNA, the CDR3 is TGCAGTGCTGACATCTCTTACAATGAGCAGTTCTTC. Translating gives CSADISYNEQFF.